Included here is one TCR beta chain sequence, with context. Its target is not known. This sample is drawn from a study of shared clonotypes between healthy human individuals. Across the whole study: For every donor, three CD4 naive, three CD4 memory, two CD8 naive and one CD8 memory plates were used.

The donor population consisted of healthy HIV-negative adults with no recent acute infections or vaccinations. The V gene lost 2 bases and the J gene lost 4 bases, with 10 bases spanning the gap. The length of the CDR3 is 14 residues. CDR1 is MNHNS, CDR2 SASEGT, per germline. The study, taken as a whole, reports: Researchers found naive subsets generally carried larger estimated richness than memory subsets.

Assay used: immunoSEQ multiplex PCR; TCRdb lists only in-frame clones, some missing. Seen here are about 2.3 million clones, roughly 92% observed once, and the top ten hold approximately 0.4%. The sequence derives from a young man in good health. Some clones in this sample may be carry-over from other donors' samples. Specimen: naive CD4+ T cells from PBMCs. Subset of the sample: CD45RA+ positively selected. The chain joins TRBV6-1 to TRBJ2-3; weak D call: TRBD2 (5 bases). In DNA form, the CDR3 reads TGTGCCAGCAGTGAAACGGTCGGGGCAGATACGCAGTATTTT. Translation gives CASSETVGADTQYF.